This TCR beta chain was identified in a study of blood T cell repertoires in COVID-19. TCRdb keeps only in-frame clones here, not all; method: immunoSEQ multiplex PCR. The sample lists around 320,000 clones; about 90% were seen once. CDR1 and CDR2 (germline): MNHEY, SMNVEV (reference sequence). CDR3 length: 14 amino acids. V lost 5 bases and J lost 6; bases outside the gene matches: 8. The clonotype was recovered from a woman aged 30 to 39 with COVID-19, enrolled during active disease. Sequences were obtained from peripheral blood. The V and J genes are TRBV27 and TRBJ1-2, with TRBD1 matching 8 bases. In DNA form, the CDR3 reads TGTGCCAGCAGTCCCTCCGGCAGGGGGCATGGCTACACCTTC. Translating gives CASSPSGRGHGYTF.